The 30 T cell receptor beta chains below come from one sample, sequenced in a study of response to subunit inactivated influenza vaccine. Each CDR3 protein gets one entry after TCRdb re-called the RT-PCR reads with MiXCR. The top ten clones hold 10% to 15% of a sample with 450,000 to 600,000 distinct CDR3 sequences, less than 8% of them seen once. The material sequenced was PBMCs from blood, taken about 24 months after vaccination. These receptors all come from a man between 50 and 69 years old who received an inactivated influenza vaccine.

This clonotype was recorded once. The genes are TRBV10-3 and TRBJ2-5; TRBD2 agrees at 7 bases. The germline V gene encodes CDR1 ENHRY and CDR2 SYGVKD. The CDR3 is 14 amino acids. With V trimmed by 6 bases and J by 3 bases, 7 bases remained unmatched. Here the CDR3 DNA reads TGTGCCATCAGCCAGCAGGGAGGGGAAGAGACCCAGTACTTC. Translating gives CAISQQGGEETQYF.

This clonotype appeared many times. The CDR3 region has the DNA TGCGCCAGCAGTCTGACGGGCAGGGAGGGCAATGAGCAGTTCTTC. Its protein is CASSLTGREGNEQFF. The rearrangement links TRBV5-1 to TRBJ2-1; 7 bases line up with TRBD2. Trimming took 5 bases from V and 6 from J; bases not matched to a gene: 11. Germline V CDR1 and CDR2: SGHRS, YFSETQ. The CDR3 length is 15 residues.

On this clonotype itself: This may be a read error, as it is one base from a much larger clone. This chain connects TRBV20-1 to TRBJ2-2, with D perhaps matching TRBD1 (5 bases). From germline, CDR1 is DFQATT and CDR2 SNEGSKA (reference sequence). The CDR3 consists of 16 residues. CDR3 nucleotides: TGCTGTGCTAAAAGAGTGGTGACAGAGTTCACCGGGGAGCTGTTTTTT. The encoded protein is CCAKRVVTEFTGELFF.

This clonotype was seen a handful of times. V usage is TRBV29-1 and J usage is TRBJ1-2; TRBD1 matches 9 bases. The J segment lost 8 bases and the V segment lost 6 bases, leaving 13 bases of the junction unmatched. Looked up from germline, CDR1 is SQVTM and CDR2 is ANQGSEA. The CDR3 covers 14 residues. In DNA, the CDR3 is TGCAGCGTAATAGAGCAACAGGGGGCGCGGGGCTACACCTTC. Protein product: CSVIEQQGARGYTF.

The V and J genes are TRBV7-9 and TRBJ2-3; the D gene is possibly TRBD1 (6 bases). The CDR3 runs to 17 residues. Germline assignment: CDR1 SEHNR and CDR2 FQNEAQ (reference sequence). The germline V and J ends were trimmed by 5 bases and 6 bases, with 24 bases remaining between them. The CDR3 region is CASSPETAGVLRDTQYF. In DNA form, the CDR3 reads TGTGCCAGCAGCCCGGAAACGGCAGGGGTACTCCGGGATACGCAGTATTTT.

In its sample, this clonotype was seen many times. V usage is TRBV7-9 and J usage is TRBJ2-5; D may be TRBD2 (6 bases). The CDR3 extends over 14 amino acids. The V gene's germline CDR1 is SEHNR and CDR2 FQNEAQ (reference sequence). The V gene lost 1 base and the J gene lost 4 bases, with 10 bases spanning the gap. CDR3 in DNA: TGTGCCAGCAGCTTAGTTGCTAGCGCAGAGACCCAGTACTTC. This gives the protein CASSLVASAETQYF.

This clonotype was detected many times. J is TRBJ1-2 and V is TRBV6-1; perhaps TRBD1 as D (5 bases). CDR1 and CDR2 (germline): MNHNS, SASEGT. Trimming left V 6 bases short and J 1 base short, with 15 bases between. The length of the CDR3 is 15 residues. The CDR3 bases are TGTGCCAGCAGCCAGGTTGGGGGACTTAACTATGGCTACACCTTC. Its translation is CASSQVGGLNYGYTF.

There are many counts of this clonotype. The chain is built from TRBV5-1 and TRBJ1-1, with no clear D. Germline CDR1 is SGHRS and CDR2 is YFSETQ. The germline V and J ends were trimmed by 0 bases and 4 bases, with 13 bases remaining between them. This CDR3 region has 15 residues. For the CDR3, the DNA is TGCGCCAGCAGCTTGGAAGCGGAAGTAAGCACTGAAGCTTTCTTT. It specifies CASSLEAEVSTEAFF.

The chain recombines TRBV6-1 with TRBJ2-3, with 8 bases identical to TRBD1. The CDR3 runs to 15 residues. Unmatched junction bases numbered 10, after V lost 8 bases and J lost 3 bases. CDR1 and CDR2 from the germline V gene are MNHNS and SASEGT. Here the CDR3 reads CASRPTGGWTDTQYF. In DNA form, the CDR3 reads TGTGCCAGCCGCCCCACAGGGGGGTGGACAGATACGCAGTATTTT.

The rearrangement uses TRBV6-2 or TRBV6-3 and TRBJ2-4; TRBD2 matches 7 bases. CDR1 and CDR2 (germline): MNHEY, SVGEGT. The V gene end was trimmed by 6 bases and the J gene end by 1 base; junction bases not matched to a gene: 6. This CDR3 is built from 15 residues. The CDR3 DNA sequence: TGTGCCAGCAGCAACGCGGGGGTGGCCAAAAACATTCAGTACTTC. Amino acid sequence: CASSNAGVAKNIQYF.

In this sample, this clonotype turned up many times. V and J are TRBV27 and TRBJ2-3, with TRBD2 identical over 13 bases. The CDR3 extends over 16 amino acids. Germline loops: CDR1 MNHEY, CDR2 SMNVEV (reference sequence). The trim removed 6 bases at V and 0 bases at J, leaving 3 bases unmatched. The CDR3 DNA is TGTGCCAGCAGGGAACTAGCGGGAGGGAGCACAGATACGCAGTATTTT. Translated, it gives CASRELAGGSTDTQYF.

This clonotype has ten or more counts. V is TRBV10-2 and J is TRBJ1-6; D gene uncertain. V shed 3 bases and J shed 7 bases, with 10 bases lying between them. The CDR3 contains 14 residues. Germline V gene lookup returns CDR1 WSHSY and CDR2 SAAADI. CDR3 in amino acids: CASSDWIENSPLHF. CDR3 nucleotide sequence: TGCGCCAGCAGTGATTGGATAGAGAATTCACCCCTCCACTTT.

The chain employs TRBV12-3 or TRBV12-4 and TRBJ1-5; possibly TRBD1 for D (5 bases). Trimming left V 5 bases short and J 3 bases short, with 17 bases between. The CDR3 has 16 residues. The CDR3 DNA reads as TGTGCCAGCAGTCCCGGAATCCAGGGTATCAATCAGCCCCAGCATTTT. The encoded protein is CASSPGIQGINQPQHF.

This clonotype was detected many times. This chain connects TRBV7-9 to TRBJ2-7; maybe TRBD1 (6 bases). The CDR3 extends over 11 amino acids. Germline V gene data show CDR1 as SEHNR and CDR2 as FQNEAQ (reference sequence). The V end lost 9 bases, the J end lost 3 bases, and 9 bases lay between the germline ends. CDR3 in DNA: TGTGCCAGTATGGACAGCTACGAGCAGTACTTC. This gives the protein CASMDSYEQYF.

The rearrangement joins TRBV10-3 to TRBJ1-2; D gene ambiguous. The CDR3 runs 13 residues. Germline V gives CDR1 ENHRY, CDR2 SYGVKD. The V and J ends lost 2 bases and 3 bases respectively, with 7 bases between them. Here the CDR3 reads CAISEALHYGYTF. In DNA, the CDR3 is TGTGCCATCAGTGAGGCCCTGCACTATGGCTACACCTTC.

CDR3: CASSDGHRGLETQYF. In DNA, the CDR3 is TGTGCCAGCAGTGACGGACACCGCGGGCTGGAGACCCAGTACTTC. This rearrangement joins TRBV6-1 to TRBJ2-5; D is tentatively TRBD1 or TRBD2 (5 bases each). Per the germline V gene, CDR1 is MNHNS and CDR2 is SASEGT. V lost 3 bases, J lost 5 bases, and 16 bases lay in between. This CDR3 has 15 amino acids.

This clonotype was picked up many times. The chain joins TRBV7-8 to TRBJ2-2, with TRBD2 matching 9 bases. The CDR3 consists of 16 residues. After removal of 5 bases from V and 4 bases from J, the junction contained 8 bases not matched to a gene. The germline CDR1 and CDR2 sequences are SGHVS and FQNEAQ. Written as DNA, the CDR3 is TGTGCCAGCAGCGCGCGGACTAGCGAGGCCACCGGGGAGCTGTTTTTT. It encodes CASSARTSEATGELFF. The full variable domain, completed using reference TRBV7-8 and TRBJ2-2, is GAGVSQSPRYKVAKRGQDVALRCDPISGHVSLFWYQQALGQGPEFLTYFQNEAQLDKSGLPSDRFFAERPEGSVSTLKIQRTQQEDSAVYLCASSARTSEATGELFFGEGSRLTVL.

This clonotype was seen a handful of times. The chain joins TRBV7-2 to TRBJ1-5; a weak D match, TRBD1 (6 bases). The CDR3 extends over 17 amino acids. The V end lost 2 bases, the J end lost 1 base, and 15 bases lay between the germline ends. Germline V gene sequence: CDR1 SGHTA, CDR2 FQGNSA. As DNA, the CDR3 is TGTGCCAGCAGCTTATTTCGGGGGGGCCTAAGCAATCAGCCCCAGCATTTT. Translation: CASSLFRGGLSNQPQHF.

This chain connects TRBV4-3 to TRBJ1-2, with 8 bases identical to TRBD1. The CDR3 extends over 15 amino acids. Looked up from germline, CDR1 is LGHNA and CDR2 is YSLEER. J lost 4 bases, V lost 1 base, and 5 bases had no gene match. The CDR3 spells CASSQGAGGFYGYTF. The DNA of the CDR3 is TGCGCCAGCAGCCAAGGCGCAGGGGGCTTCTATGGCTACACCTTC.

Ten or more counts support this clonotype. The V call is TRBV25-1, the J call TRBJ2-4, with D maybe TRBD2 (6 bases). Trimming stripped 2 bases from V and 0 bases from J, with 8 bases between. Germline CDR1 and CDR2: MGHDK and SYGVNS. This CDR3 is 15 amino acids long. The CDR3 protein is CASSEGGTAKNIQYF. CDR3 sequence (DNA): TGTGCCAGCAGTGAAGGCGGGACAGCCAAAAACATTCAGTACTTC.

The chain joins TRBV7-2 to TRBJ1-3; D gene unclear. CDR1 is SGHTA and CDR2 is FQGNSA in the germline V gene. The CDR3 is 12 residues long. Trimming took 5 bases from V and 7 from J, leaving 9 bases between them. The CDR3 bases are TGTGCCAGCAGCCCTAGGGCGAACACCATATATTTT. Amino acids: CASSPRANTIYF.

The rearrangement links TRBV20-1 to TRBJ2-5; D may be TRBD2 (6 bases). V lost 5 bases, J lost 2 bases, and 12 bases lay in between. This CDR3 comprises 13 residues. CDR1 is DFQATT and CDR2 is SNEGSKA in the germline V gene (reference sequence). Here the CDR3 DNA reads TGCAGTGCTCTTCTGGCGGGGCAAGAGACCCAGTACTTC. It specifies CSALLAGQETQYF.

The CDR3: CASRAFGGGNTEAFF. The DNA of the CDR3 is TGTGCCAGCAGGGCATTTGGGGGAGGGAACACTGAAGCTTTCTTT. This chain joins TRBV2 and TRBJ1-1; the D gene is possibly TRBD1 (5 bases). V was pared by 6 bases and J by 1 base, with 15 bases between. This CDR3 contains 15 residues. Germline CDR1 SNHLY, CDR2 FYNNEI.

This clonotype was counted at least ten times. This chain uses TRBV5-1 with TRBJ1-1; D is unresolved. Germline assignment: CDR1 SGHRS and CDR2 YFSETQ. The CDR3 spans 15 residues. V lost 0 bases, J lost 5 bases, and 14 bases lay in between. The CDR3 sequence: CASSLETPRGTEAFF. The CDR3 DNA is TGCGCCAGCAGCTTGGAGACACCCAGAGGGACTGAAGCTTTCTTT.

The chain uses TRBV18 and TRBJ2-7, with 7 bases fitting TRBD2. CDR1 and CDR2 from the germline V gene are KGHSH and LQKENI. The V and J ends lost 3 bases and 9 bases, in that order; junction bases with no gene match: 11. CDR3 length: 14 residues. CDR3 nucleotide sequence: TGTGCCAGCTCACCCCAGCGGGATATAGTAGTGCAGTACTTC. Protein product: CASSPQRDIVVQYF.

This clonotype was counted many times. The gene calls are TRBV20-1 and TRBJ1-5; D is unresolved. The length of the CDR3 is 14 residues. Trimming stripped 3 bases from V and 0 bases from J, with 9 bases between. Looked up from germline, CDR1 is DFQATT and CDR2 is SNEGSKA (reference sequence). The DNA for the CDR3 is TGCAGTGCTAGCGGCCGGGCTAGCAATCAGCCCCAGCATTTT. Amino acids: CSASGRASNQPQHF.

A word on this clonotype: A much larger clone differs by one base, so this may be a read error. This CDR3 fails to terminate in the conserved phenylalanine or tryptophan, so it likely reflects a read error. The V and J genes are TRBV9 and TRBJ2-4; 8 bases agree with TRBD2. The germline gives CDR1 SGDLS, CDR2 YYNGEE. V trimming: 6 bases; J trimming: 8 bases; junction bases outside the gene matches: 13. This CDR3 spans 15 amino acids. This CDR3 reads CASTSGGRHWDIQYS. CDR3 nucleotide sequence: TGTGCCAGCACCTCCGGCGGGAGGCATTGGGACATTCAGTACTCC.

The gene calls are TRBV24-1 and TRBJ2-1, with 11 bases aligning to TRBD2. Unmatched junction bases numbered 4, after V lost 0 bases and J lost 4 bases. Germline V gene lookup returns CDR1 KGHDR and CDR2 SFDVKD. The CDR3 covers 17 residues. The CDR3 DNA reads TGTGCCACCAGTGATTTGCGCCTAGCGGGAGGATACAATGAGCAGTTCTTC. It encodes CATSDLRLAGGYNEQFF.

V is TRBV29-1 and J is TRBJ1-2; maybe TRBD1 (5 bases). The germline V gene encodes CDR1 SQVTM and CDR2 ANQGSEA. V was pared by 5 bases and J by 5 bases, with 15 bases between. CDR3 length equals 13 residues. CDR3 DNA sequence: TGCAGCGTTTCCGGGACGGTAAAATATGGCTACACCTTC. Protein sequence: CSVSGTVKYGYTF.

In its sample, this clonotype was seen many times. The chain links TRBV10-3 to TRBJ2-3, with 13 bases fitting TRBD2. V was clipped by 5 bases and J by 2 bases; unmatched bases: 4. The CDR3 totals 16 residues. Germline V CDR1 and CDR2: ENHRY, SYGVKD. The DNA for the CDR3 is TGTGCCATCAGTCTTGGGACTAGCGGGACCACAGATACGCAGTATTTT. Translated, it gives CAISLGTSGTTDTQYF.